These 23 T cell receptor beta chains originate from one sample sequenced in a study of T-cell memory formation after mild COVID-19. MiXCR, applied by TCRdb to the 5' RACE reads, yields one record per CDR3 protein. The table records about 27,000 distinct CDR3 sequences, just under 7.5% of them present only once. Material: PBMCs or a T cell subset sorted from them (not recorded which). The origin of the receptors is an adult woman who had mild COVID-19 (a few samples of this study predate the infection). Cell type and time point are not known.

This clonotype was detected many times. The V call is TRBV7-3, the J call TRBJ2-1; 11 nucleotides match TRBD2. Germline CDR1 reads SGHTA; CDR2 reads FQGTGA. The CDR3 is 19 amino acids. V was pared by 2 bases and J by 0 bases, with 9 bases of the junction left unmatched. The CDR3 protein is CASSLLAGGQSSSYNEQFF. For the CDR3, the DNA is TGTGCCAGCAGCTTACTAGCGGGAGGACAGTCGAGCTCCTACAATGAGCAGTTCTTC. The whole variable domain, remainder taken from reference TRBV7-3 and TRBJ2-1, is GAGVSQTPSNKVTEKGKYVELRCDPISGHTALYWYRQSLGQGPEFLIYFQGTGAADDSGLPNDRFFAVRPEGSVSTLKIQRTERGDSAVYLCASSLLAGGQSSSYNEQFFGPGTRLTVL.

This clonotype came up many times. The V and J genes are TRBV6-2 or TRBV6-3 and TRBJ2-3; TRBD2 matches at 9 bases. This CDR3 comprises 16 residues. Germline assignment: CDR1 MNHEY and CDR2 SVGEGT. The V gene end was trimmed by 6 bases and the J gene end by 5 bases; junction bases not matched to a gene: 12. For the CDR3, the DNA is TGTGCCAGCAGACCCCCGGGACTAGCTTGGGGAGATACGCAGTATTTT. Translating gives CASRPPGLAWGDTQYF.

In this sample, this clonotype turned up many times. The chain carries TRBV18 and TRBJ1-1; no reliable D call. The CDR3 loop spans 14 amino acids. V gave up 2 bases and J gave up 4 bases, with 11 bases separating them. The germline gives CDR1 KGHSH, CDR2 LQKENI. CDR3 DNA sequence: TGTGCCAGCTCACCAGTCAAACGGATCACTGAAGCTTTCTTT. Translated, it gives CASSPVKRITEAFF.

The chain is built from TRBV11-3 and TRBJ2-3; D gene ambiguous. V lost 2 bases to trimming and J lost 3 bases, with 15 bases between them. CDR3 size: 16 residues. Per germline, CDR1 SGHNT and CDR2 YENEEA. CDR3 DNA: TGTGCCAGCAGCTTATTATCTGTTTCTTCAACAGATACGCAGTATTTT. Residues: CASSLLSVSSTDTQYF.

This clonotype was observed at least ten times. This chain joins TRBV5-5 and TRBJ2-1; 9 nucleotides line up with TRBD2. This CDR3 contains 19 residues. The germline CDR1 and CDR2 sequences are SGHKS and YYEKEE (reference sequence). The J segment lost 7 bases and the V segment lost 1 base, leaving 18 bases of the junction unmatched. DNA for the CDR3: TGTGCCAGCAGCTTGTCGGGCTTGGCGGGCGGGGGGGCAAGGAATGAGCAGTTCTTC. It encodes CASSLSGLAGGGARNEQFF.

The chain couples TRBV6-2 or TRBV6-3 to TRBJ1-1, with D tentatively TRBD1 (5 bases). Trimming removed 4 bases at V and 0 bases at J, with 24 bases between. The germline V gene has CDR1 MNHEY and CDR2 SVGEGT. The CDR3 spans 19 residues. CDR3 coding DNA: TGTGCCAGCAGTTTTCCACAAGCAACAATCGGGGGACTGAACACTGAAGCTTTCTTT. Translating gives CASSFPQATIGGLNTEAFF.

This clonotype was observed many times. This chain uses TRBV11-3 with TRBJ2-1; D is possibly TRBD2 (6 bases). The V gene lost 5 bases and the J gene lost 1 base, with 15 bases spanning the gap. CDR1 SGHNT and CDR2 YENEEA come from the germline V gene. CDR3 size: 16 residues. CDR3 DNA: TGTGCCAGCAGCGGAGGGGTAGCGGCGTCCTACAATGAGCAGTTCTTC. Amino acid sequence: CASSGGVAASYNEQFF.

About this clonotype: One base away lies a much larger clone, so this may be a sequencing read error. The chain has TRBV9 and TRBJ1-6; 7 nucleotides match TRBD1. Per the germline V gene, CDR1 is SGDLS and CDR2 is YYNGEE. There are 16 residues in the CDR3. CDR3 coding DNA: TGTGCCAGCAGCGCGAGGGTGGACAGGAGGAATTCACACCTCCACTTT. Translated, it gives CASSARVDRRNSHLHF.

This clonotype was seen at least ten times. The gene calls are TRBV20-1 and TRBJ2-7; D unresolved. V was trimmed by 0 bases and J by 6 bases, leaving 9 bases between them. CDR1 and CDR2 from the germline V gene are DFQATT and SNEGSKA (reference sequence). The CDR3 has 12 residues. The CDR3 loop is CSARDSRAEQYF. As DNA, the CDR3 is TGCAGTGCTAGAGACTCTAGGGCCGAGCAGTACTTC.

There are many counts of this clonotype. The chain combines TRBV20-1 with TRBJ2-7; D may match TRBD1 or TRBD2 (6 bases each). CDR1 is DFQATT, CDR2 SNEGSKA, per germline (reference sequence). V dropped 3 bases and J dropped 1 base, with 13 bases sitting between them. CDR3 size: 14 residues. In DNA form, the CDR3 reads TGCAGTGCTAGCGGGGGCGTATGGTCCTACGAGCAGTACTTC. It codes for CSASGGVWSYEQYF.

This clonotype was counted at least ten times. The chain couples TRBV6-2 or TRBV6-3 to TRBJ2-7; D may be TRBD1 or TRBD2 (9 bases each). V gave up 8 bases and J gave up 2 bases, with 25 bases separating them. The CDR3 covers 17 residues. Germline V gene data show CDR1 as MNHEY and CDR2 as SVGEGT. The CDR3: CASYRGLSGRPPYEQYF. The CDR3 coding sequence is TGTGCCAGCTACAGGGGGCTTAGCGGGAGACCCCCCTACGAGCAGTACTTC.

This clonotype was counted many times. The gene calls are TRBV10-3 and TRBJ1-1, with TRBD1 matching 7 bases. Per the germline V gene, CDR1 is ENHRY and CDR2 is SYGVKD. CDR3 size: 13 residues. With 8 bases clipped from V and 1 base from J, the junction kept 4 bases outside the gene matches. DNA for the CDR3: TGTGCCATCCGGGGACAGCCGAACACTGAAGCTTTCTTT. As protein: CAIRGQPNTEAFF.

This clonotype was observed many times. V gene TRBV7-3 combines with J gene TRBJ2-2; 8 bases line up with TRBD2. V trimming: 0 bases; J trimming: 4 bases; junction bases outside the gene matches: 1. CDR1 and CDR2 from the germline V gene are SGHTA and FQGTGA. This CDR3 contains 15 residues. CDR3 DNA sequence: TGTGCCAGCAGCTTAACAAGCGGGGGCACCGGGGAGCTGTTTTTT. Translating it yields CASSLTSGGTGELFF.

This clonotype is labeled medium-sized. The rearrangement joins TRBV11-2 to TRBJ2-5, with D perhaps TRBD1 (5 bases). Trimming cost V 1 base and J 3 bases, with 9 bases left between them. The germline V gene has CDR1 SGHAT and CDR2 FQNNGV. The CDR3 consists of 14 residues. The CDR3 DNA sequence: TGTGCCAGCAGCTTAGCGTCAGGGAAAGAGACCCAGTACTTC. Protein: CASSLASGKETQYF.

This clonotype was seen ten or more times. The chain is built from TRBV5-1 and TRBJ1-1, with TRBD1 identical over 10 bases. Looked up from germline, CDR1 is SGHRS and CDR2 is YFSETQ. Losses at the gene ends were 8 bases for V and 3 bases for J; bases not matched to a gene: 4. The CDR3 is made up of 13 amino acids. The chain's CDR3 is CASRDRGDTEAFF. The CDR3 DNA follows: TGCGCCAGTAGGGACAGGGGCGACACTGAAGCTTTCTTT.

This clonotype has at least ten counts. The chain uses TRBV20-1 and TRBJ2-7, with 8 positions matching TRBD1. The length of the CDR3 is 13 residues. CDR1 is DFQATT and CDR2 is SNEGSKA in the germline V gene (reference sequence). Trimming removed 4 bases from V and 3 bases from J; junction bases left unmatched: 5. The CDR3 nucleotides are TGCAGTGCTAAAACAGGGGGTGACTACGAGCAGTACTTC. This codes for CSAKTGGDYEQYF.

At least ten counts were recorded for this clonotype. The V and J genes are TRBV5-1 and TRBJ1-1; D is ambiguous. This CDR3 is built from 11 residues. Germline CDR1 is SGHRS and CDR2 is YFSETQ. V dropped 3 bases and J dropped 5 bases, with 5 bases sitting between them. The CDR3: CASSSETEAFF. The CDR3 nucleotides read TGCGCCAGCAGCTCAGAAACTGAAGCTTTCTTT. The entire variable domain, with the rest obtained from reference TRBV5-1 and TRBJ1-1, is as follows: KAGVTQTPRYLIKTRGQQVTLSCSPISGHRSVSWYQQTPGQGLQFLFEYFSETQRNKGNFPGRFSGRQFSNSRSEMNVSTLELGDSALYLCASSSETEAFFGQGTRLTVV.

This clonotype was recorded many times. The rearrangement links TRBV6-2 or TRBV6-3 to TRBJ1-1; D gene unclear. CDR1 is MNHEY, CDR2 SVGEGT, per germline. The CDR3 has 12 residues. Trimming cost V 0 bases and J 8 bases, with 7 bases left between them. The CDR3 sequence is CASSYSTGEAFF. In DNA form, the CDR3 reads TGTGCCAGCAGTTACTCGACGGGCGAAGCTTTCTTT.

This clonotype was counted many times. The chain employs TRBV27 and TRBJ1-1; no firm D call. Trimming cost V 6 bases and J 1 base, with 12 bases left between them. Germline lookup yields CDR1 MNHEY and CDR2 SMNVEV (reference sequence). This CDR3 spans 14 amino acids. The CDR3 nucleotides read TGTGCCAGCAGGTCGGGAGGCACGAACACTGAAGCTTTCTTT. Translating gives CASRSGGTNTEAFF.

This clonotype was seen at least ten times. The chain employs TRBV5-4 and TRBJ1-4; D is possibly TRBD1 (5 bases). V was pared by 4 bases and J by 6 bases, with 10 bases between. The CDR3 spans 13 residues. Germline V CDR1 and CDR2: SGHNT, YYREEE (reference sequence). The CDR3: CASSLGVDEKLFF. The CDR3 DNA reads TGTGCCAGCAGCCTGGGGGTTGATGAAAAACTGTTTTTT.

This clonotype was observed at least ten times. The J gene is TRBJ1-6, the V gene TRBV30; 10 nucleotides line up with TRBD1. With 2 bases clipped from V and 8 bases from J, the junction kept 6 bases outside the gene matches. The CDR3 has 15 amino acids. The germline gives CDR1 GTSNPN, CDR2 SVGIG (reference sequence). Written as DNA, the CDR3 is TGTGCCTGGAGTAACCGGGACAGGGGAGATTCACCCCTCCACTTT. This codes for CAWSNRDRGDSPLHF.

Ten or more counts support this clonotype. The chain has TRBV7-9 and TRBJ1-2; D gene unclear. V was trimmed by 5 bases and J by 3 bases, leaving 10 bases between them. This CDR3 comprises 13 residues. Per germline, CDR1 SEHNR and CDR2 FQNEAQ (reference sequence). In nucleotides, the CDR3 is TGTGCCAGCAGCCCCCACGGGGACTATGGCTACACCTTC. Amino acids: CASSPHGDYGYTF. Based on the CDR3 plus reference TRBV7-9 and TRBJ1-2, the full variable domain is DTGVSQNPRHKITKRGQNVTFRCDPISEHNRLYWYRQTLGQGPEFLTYFQNEAQLEKSRLLSDRFSAERPKGSFSTLEIQRTEQGDSAMYLCASSPHGDYGYTFGSGTRLTVV.

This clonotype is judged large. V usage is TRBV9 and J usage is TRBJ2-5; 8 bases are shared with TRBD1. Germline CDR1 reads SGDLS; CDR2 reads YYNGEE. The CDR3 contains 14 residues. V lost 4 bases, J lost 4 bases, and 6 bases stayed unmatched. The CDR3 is CASSKTGAGETQYF. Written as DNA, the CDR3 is TGTGCCAGCAGCAAGACAGGGGCGGGAGAGACCCAGTACTTC.